This paragraph reports one TCR beta chain. Antigen unknown. The CDR3 totals 16 residues. In germline, CDR1 is MGHRA, CDR2 YSYEKL. V shed 1 base and J 5 bases; nucleotides not matched to a gene: 8. These data belong to a study of radiotherapy plus CTLA-4 blockade in lung cancer. Study summary: Objective response was observed in over 15% of patients, and disease control in roughly 31%.

Clones were sequenced by immunoSEQ multiplex PCR, and TCRdb holds only the in-frame ones, with some missing. Of 90,000 to 100,000 clones listed, about 70% are singletons. Study-level findings and limits: TCR clones originating in tumors grew in number in blood after radiotherapy plus ipilimumab.

The specimen was peripheral blood, collected from a patient treated with radiotherapy plus ipilimumab. V and J are TRBV4-1 and TRBJ1-1; 9 positions agree with TRBD1. This clonotype was sampled from a human donor with non-small cell lung cancer who had a partial response to radiotherapy plus ipilimumab. Some clones in this sample may be carry-over from other donors' samples. The chain's CDR3 is CASSQATWTGVTEAFF. Written as DNA, the CDR3 is TGCGCCAGCAGCCAAGCCACCTGGACAGGGGTGACTGAAGCTTTCTTT.